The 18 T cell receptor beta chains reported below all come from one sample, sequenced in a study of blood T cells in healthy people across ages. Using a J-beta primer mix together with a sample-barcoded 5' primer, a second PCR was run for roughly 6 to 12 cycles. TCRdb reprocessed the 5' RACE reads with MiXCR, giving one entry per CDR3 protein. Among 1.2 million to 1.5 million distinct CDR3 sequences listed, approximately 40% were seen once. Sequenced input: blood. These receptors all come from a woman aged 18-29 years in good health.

In DNA, the CDR3 is TGTGCCAGCAGCCGAGAGGGACCGCGGACTGAAGCTTTCTTT. Residues: CASSREGPRTEAFF. The rearrangement joins TRBV3-1 to TRBJ1-1; weak D call: TRBD1 (5 bases). In germline, CDR1 is LGHDT, CDR2 YNNKEL (reference sequence). V dropped 4 bases and J dropped 5 bases, with 14 bases sitting between them. The CDR3 extends over 14 amino acids.

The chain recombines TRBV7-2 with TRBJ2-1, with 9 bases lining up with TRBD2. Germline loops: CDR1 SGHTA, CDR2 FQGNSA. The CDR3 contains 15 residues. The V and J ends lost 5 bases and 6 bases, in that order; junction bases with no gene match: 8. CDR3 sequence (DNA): TGTGCCAGCAGCAGATTAGCGGGAGTTATCAATGAGCAGTTCTTC. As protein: CASSRLAGVINEQFF.

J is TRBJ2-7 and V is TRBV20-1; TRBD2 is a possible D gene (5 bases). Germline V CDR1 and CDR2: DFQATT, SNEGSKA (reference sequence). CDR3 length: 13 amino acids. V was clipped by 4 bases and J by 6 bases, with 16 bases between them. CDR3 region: CSANPGIRPEQYF. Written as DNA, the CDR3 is TGCAGTGCTAATCCGGGGATCCGCCCCGAGCAGTACTTC.

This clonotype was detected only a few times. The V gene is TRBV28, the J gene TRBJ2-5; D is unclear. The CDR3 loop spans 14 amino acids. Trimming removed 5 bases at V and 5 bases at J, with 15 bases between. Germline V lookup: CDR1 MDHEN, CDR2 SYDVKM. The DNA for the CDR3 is TGTGCCAGCAGTATTGGGGTCGGTTCGGAGACCCAGTACTTC. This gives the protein CASSIGVGSETQYF.

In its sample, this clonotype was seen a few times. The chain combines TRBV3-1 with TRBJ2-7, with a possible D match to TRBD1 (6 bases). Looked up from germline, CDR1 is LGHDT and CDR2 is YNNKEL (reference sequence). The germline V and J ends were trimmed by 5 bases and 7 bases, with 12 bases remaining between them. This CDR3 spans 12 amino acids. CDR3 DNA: TGTGCCAGCAGCAATATCGGGACAGAGCAGTACTTC. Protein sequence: CASSNIGTEQYF.

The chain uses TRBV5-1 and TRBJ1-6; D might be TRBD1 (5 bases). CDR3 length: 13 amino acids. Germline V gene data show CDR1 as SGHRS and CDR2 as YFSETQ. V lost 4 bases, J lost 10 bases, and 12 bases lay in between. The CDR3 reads CASSTGGISPLHF. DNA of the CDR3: TGCGCCAGCAGCACTGGGGGAATCTCACCCCTCCACTTT. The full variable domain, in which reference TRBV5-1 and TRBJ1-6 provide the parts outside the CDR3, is KAGVTQTPRYLIKTRGQQVTLSCSPISGHRSVSWYQQTPGQGLQFLFEYFSETQRNKGNFPGRFSGRQFSNSRSEMNVSTLELGDSALYLCASSTGGISPLHFGNGTRLTVT.

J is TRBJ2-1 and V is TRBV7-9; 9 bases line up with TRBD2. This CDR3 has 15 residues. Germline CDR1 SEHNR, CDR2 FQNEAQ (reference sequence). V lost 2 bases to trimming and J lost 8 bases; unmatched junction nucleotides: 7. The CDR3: CASSLNAGGQDEQFF. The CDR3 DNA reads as TGTGCCAGCAGCTTAAATGCGGGAGGGCAGGATGAGCAGTTCTTC.

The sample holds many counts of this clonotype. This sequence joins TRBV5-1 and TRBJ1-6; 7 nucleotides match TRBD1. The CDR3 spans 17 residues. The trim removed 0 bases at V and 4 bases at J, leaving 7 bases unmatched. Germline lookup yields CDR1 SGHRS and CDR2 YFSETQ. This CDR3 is CASSLEPGTAYNSPLHF. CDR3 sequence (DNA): TGCGCCAGCAGCTTGGAGCCCGGGACAGCTTATAATTCACCCCTCCACTTT. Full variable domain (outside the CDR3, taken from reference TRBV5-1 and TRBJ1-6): KAGVTQTPRYLIKTRGQQVTLSCSPISGHRSVSWYQQTPGQGLQFLFEYFSETQRNKGNFPGRFSGRQFSNSRSEMNVSTLELGDSALYLCASSLEPGTAYNSPLHFGNGTRLTVT.

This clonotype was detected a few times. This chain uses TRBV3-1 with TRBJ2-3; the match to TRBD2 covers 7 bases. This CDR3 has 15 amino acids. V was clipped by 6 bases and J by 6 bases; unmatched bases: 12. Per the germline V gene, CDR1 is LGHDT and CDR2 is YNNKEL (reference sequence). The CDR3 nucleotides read TGTGCCAGCAGGCTACTGGCGGGAGTCGCGGATACGCAGTATTTT. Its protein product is CASRLLAGVADTQYF.

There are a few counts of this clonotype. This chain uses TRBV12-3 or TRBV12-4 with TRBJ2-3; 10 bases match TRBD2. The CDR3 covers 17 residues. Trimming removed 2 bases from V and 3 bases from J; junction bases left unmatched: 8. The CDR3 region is CASSLFQREGRTDTQYF. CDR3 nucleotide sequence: TGTGCCAGCAGTTTATTCCAGCGGGAGGGCCGGACAGATACGCAGTATTTT.

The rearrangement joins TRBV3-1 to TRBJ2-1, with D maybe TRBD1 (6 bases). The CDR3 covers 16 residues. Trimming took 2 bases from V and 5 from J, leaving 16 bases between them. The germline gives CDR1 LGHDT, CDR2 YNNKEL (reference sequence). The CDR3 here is CASSQQGAGANNEQFF. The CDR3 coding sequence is TGTGCCAGCAGCCAACAAGGGGCAGGGGCTAACAATGAGCAGTTCTTC.

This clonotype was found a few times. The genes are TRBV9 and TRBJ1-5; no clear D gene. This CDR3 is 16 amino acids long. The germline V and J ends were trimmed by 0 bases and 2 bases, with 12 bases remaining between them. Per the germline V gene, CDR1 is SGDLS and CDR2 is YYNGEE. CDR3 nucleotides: TGTGCCAGCAGCGTAGGAGGTGTCGGGGGCAATCAGCCCCAGCATTTT. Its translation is CASSVGGVGGNQPQHF.

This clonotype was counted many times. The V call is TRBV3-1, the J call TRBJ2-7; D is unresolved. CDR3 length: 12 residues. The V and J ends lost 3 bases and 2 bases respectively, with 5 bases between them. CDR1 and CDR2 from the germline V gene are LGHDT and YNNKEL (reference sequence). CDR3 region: CASSHATYEQYF. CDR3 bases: TGTGCCAGCAGCCACGCAACCTACGAGCAGTACTTC.

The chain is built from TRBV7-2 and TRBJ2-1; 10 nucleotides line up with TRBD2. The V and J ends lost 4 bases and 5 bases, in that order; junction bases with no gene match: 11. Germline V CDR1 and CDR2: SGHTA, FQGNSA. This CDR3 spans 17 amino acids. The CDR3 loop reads CASSSILLAGANNEQFF. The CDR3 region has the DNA TGTGCCAGCAGCTCAATCCTTCTAGCGGGAGCGAACAATGAGCAGTTCTTC.

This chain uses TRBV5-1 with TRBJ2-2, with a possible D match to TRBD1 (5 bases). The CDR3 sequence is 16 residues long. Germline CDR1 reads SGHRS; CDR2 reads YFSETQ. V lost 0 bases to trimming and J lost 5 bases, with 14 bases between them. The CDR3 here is CASSLDAGPETGELFF. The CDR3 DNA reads TGCGCCAGCAGCTTGGACGCAGGGCCTGAGACCGGGGAGCTGTTTTTT.

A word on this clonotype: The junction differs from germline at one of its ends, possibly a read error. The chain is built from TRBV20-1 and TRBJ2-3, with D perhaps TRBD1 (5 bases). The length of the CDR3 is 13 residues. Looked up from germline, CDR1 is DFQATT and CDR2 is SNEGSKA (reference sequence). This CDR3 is CLGAVSSTDTQYF. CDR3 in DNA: TGTCTAGGGGCCGTCTCTAGCACAGATACGCAGTATTTT.

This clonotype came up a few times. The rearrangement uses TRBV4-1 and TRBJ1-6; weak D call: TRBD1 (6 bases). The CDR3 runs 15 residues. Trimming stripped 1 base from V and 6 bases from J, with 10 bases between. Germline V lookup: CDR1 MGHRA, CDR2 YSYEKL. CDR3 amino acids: CASSQGGQFNSPLHF. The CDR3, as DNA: TGCGCCAGCAGCCAAGGGGGGCAGTTTAATTCACCCCTCCACTTT.

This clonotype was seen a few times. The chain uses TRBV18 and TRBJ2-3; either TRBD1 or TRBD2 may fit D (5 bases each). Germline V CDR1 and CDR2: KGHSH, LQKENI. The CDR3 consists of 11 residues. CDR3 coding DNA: TGTGCTGGTGGGACCGCAGATACGCAGTATTTT. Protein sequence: CAGGTADTQYF.